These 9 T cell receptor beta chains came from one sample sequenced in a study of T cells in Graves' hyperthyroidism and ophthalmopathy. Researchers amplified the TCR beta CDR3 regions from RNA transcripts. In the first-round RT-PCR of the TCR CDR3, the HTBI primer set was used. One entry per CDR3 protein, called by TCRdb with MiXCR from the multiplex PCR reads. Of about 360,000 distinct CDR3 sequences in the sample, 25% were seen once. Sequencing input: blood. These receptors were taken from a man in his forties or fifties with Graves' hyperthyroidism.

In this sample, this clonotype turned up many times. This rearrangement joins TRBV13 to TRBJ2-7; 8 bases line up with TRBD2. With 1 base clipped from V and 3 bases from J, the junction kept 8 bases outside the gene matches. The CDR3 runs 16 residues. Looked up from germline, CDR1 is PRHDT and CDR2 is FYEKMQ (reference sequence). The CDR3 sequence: CASSLASAGGFYEQYF. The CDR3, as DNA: TGTGCCAGCAGCTTAGCTTCCGCGGGAGGATTCTACGAGCAGTACTTC.

Here the CDR3 DNA reads TGTGCCAGCAAGTTAGCGGGAGGGGGAAATGAGCAGTTCTTC. Protein sequence: CASKLAGGGNEQFF. The chain links TRBV6-1 to TRBJ2-1; 11 bases are a match to TRBD2. From germline, CDR1 is MNHNS and CDR2 SASEGT. V shed 7 bases and J 7 bases; nucleotides not matched to a gene: 6. The CDR3 covers 14 residues.

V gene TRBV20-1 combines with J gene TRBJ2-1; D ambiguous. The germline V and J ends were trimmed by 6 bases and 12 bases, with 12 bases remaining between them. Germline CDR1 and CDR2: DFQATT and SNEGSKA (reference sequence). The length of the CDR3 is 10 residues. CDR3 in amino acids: CSAAIVGQFF. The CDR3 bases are TGCAGTGCCGCCATCGTGGGGCAGTTCTTC.

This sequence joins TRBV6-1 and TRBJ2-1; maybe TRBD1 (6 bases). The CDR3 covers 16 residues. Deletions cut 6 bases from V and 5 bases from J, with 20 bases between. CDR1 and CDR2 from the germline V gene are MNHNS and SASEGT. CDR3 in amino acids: CASRQRRTVLDNEQFF. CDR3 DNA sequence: TGTGCCAGCAGGCAACGGAGGACAGTTCTGGACAATGAGCAGTTCTTC.

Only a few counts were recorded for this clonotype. In DNA form, the CDR3 reads TGTGCCACCAGTAGACTAGCGGGTAACACCGGGGAGCTGTTTTTT. Encoded protein: CATSRLAGNTGELFF. This sequence joins TRBV24-1 and TRBJ2-2, with 10 bases matching TRBD2. The germline CDR1 and CDR2 sequences are KGHDR and SFDVKD. The length of the CDR3 is 15 residues. V trimming: 6 bases; J trimming: 2 bases; junction bases outside the gene matches: 2.

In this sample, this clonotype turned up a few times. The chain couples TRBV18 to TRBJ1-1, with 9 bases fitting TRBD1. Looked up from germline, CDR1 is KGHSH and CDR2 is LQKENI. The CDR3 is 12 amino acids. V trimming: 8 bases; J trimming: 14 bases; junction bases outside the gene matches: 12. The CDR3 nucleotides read TGTGCCAGCCGACCGCCTGACAGGGGGTCCTTCTTT. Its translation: CASRPPDRGSFF.

CDR3 region: CSARGPGIGGGYTF. The CDR3 nucleotides are TGCAGTGCTAGAGGCCCGGGAATAGGCGGTGGCTACACCTTC. The chain carries TRBV20-1 and TRBJ1-2; D not resolved. Germline values: CDR1 DFQATT, CDR2 SNEGSKA (reference sequence). CDR3 size: 14 residues. Trimming stripped 1 base from V and 7 bases from J, with 16 bases between.

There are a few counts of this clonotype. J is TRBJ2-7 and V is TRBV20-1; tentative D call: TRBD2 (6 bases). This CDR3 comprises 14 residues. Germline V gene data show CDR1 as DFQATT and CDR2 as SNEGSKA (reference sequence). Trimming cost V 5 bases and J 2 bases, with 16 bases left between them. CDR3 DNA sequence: TGCAGTGCTGAACTAGCTGTGACCCCCTACGAGCAGTACTTC. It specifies CSAELAVTPYEQYF.

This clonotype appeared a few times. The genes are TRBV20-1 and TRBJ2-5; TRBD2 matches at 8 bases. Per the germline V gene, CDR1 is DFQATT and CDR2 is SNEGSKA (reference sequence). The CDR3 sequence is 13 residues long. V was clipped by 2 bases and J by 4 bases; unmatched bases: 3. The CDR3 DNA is TGCAGTGCTAGACCTGGACTAGCAGAGACCCAGTACTTC. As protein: CSARPGLAETQYF.